This T cell receptor (beta chain) was profiled in a study of T cells after posttransplantation cyclophosphamide. Study findings and constraints: Donor CD8+ memory clones often dominated recipient blood repertoires at later times. Recipient CMV seropositivity and CMV reactivation strongly tracked TRB clonality. TRB overlap between skin or GI tissue T cells and blood was limited.

Controls had myeloablative marrow grafts with methotrexate and calcineurin inhibitor, sampled at 1 year. As for this clone: Its matching antigen is unknown.

Data came from immunoSEQ multiplex PCR; TCRdb stores just in-frame clones and leaves some out. Seen here are roughly 20,000 clones, about 86% observed once, and the top ten hold more than 2%. The CDR3 runs 15 residues. Losses at the gene ends were 4 bases for V and 4 bases for J; bases not matched to a gene: 5. Germline V lookup: CDR1 SEHNR, CDR2 FQNEAQ (reference sequence). Sequences were derived from PBMCs, sampled 362 days after allogeneic stem cell transplant with calcineurin inhibitor and methotrexate. The chain links TRBV7-9 to TRBJ2-1; TRBD2 aligns across 9 bases. This TCR was sampled from a female patient between 30 and 45 years old who received an allogeneic stem cell transplant from an unrelated donor, was CMV-positive, and had acute and chronic GVHD. A subset of T cells may come from the graft donor. As DNA, the CDR3 is TGTGCCAGCAGCTACATAGCGGGAGCATACAATGAGCAGTTCTTC. Its protein product is CASSYIAGAYNEQFF.